A single sample is the source of the 19 T cell receptor beta chains below, sequenced in a study of radiation and T cells in renal cell carcinoma (dated by TCRdb to about 2020). The library was prepared using the immunoSEQ multiplex PCR assay. In TCRdb, the immuneACCESS table is reduced to in-frame sequences with V and J assigned. These tables do not hold every clone; where another copy was compared, an unresolved V gene accounts for under half, and the others remain unexplained. This sample comprises approximately 90,000 clones, approximately 86% of them detected only once. Approximately 8.4% of the sample is in the top ten clones. Reading the label with the study, this specimen's time point is: baseline pretreatment blood. Per the publication, the treatment or condition label means: 15 Gy SBRT to primary tumor, nephrectomy 4 weeks later. Sequencing used blood, obtained from a patient whose treatment included radiotherapy and nephrectomy. All receptors derive from a man in his fifties with renal cell carcinoma.

The V and J genes are TRBV5-1 and TRBJ1-1; D remains unclear. The germline V and J ends were trimmed by 4 bases and 0 bases, with 4 bases remaining between them. The CDR3 sequence is 12 residues long. Germline assignment: CDR1 SGHRS and CDR2 YFSETQ. The CDR3 is CASSEVNTEAFF. DNA of the CDR3: TGCGCCAGCAGCGAGGTGAACACTGAAGCTTTCTTT.

This chain uses TRBV29-1 with TRBJ1-2; D unresolved. CDR3 length: 14 residues. Trimming took 5 bases from V and 2 from J, leaving 15 bases between them. Germline CDR1 and CDR2: SQVTM and ANQGSEA. The CDR3 loop reads CSVRLERLNYGYTF. The CDR3 region has the DNA TGCAGCGTTCGATTAGAGAGATTAAACTATGGCTACACCTTC.

The gene calls are TRBV2 and TRBJ1-4, with D unresolved. This CDR3 spans 13 amino acids. Deletions cut 7 bases from V and 10 bases from J, with 16 bases between. The germline gives CDR1 SNHLY, CDR2 FYNNEI. The CDR3 region is CASTYGWEGKLFF. Written as DNA, the CDR3 is TGTGCCAGCACCTACGGGTGGGAGGGAAAACTGTTTTTT.

The chain joins TRBV4-1 to TRBJ1-2; 8 bases are shared with TRBD1. CDR1 is MGHRA and CDR2 is YSYEKL in the germline V gene. The CDR3 is 15 residues long. Unmatched junction bases numbered 7, after V lost 4 bases and J lost 3 bases. In nucleotides, the CDR3 is TGCGCCAGCAGCCCCCAGGGGGCAGCGGACTATGGCTACACCTTC. Translating it yields CASSPQGAADYGYTF.

This sequence joins TRBV6-1 and TRBJ2-3; TRBD2 agrees at 10 bases. The CDR3 consists of 18 residues. The J segment lost 4 bases and the V segment lost 4 bases, leaving 14 bases of the junction unmatched. Germline V lookup: CDR1 MNHNS, CDR2 SASEGT. The CDR3 DNA follows: TGTGCCAGCAGTGTTCGAGCGGGAGGGGATAGGTGGGCAGATACGCAGTATTTT. Amino acid sequence: CASSVRAGGDRWADTQYF.

CDR3 sequence: CASSLGFRGSAGELFF. CDR3 in DNA: TGCGCCAGCAGCTTGGGATTCAGGGGGTCTGCCGGGGAGCTGTTTTTT. The chain joins TRBV5-1 to TRBJ2-2; TRBD1 aligns across 7 bases. This CDR3 spans 16 amino acids. V was clipped by 0 bases and J by 6 bases; unmatched bases: 8. CDR1 is SGHRS and CDR2 is YFSETQ in the germline V gene.

DNA of the CDR3: TGCGCCAGCAGCAAAAGCGGGAGCTACGAGCAGTACTTC. Amino acid sequence: CASSKSGSYEQYF. This chain connects TRBV5-1 to TRBJ2-7; TRBD2 aligns across 8 bases. This CDR3 comprises 13 residues. CDR1 and CDR2 from the germline V gene are SGHRS and YFSETQ. Trimming removed 4 bases from V and 3 bases from J; junction bases left unmatched: 3.

The rearrangement links TRBV11-2 to TRBJ1-2; tentatively, D is TRBD1 (6 bases). Germline V CDR1 and CDR2: SGHAT, FQNNGV. The CDR3 extends over 14 amino acids. Between the trimmed V and J ends, which lost 5 bases and 8 bases, there was a span of 18 bases. The CDR3 DNA follows: TGTGCCAGCAGCACAAGACTGGACAGTAGGGGCTACACCTTC. Residues: CASSTRLDSRGYTF. Based on the CDR3 plus reference TRBV11-2 and TRBJ1-2, the full variable domain is EAGVAQSPRYKIIEKRQSVAFWCNPISGHATLYWYQQILGQGPKLLIQFQNNGVVDDSQLPKDRFSAERLKGVDSTLKIQPAKLEDSAVYLCASSTRLDSRGYTFGSGTRLTVV.

This clone was seen just once. The CDR3 sequence is CASSKPGIETQYF. As DNA, the CDR3 is TGTGCCAGTAGTAAGCCAGGGATTGAGACCCAGTACTTC. This chain links TRBV19 with TRBJ2-5; a weak D match, TRBD1 (5 bases). This CDR3 comprises 13 residues. The V gene's germline CDR1 is LNHDA and CDR2 SQIVND (reference sequence). V dropped 4 bases and J dropped 5 bases, with 11 bases sitting between them.

The V call is TRBV6-5, the J call TRBJ1-4; unclear D gene. The length of the CDR3 is 16 residues. Trimming removed 0 bases at V and 7 bases at J, with 15 bases between. Germline V gene sequence: CDR1 MNHEY, CDR2 SVGAGI. CDR3 in DNA: TGTGCCAGCAGTTACTCGATTTACCCCGCCGGTGAAAAACTGTTTTTT. Amino acids: CASSYSIYPAGEKLFF.

The chain uses TRBV5-4 and TRBJ2-3; 11 bases match TRBD2. Trimming cost V 0 bases and J 4 bases; bases outside gene matches: 4. Germline V gene lookup returns CDR1 SGHNT and CDR2 YYREEE (reference sequence). This CDR3 has 16 residues. In nucleotides, the CDR3 is TGTGCCAGCAGCTTGGATAGCGGGAGGGGCCCAGATACGCAGTATTTT. Amino acids: CASSLDSGRGPDTQYF. Full variable domain (outside the CDR3, taken from reference TRBV5-4 and TRBJ2-3): ETGVTQSPTHLIKTRGQQVTLRCSSQSGHNTVSWYQQALGQGPQFIFQYYREEENGRGNFPPRFSGLQFPNYSSELNVNALELDDSALYLCASSLDSGRGPDTQYFGPGTRLTVL.

The V call is TRBV6-6, the J call TRBJ2-2, with 8 bases that match TRBD1. Germline trimming cut 4 bases from V and 4 bases from J; bases unmatched to any gene: 5. The germline CDR1 and CDR2 sequences are MNHNY and SVGAGI (reference sequence). CDR3 length: 15 amino acids. The DNA of the CDR3 is TGTGCCAGCAGTTCGGGACAGGAGACCACCGGGGAGCTGTTTTTT. Amino acid sequence: CASSSGQETTGELFF.

CDR3 in amino acids: CASSAAEGSVYNEQFF. The CDR3 DNA reads as TGCGCCAGCAGCGCGGCTGAGGGTTCAGTTTACAATGAGCAGTTCTTC. The chain joins TRBV5-1 to TRBJ2-1; possible D gene TRBD2, 5 bases. Deletions cut 4 bases from V and 4 bases from J, with 18 bases between. From germline, CDR1 is SGHRS and CDR2 YFSETQ. This CDR3 is built from 16 residues.

The chain is built from TRBV20-1 and TRBJ2-3, with D hard to call. Germline CDR1 is DFQATT and CDR2 is SNEGSKA (reference sequence). CDR3 length: 10 amino acids. V gave up 3 bases and J gave up 6 bases, with 4 bases separating them. The CDR3 protein is CSASWDTQYF. The CDR3 bases are TGCAGTGCTAGTTGGGATACGCAGTATTTT.

This clone was seen a single time. The chain couples TRBV25-1 to TRBJ1-6; unclear D gene. The V gene's germline CDR1 is MGHDK and CDR2 SYGVNS. This CDR3 has 17 residues. V lost 7 bases, J lost 0 bases, and 16 bases lay in between. As DNA, the CDR3 is TGTGCCAGCAATGAGACGGCGATAAACTCCTATAATTCACCCCTCCACTTT. As protein: CASNETAINSYNSPLHF.

This clone was counted a few times. This chain links TRBV5-6 with TRBJ2-5; D is undetermined. Germline V gene sequence: CDR1 SGHDT, CDR2 YYEEEE. The CDR3 spans 13 residues. Trimming removed 0 bases from V and 3 bases from J, with 6 bases in between. In DNA, the CDR3 is TGTGCCAGCAGCTTGGGGCAGGAAGAGACCCAGTACTTC. As protein: CASSLGQEETQYF.

This chain joins TRBV2 and TRBJ2-7, with 11 nucleotides matching TRBD2. Germline-derived CDR1 and CDR2 are SNHLY and FYNNEI. With V trimmed by 3 bases and J by 0 bases, 10 bases remained unmatched. The CDR3 extends over 18 amino acids. CDR3 sequence reads: CASSDRVAGGPFSYEQYF. CDR3 in DNA: TGTGCCAGCAGTGACCGGGTAGCGGGAGGGCCGTTCTCCTACGAGCAGTACTTC.

This chain joins TRBV18 and TRBJ2-3, with D perhaps matching TRBD2 (5 bases). V was shortened by 0 bases and J by 2 bases, with 12 bases between the two germline ends. CDR1 and CDR2 from the germline V gene are KGHSH and LQKENI. The CDR3 sequence is 16 residues long. Here the CDR3 reads CASSPPGTRLTDTQYF. The DNA for the CDR3 is TGTGCCAGCTCACCACCGGGAACTAGGCTCACAGATACGCAGTATTTT.

V usage is TRBV5-1 and J usage is TRBJ2-1, with 7 positions matching TRBD1. The junction had 10 bases not matched to a gene; V was cut back by 4 bases and J by 6 bases. The germline CDR1 and CDR2 sequences are SGHRS and YFSETQ. The CDR3 is made up of 15 amino acids. The CDR3 loop reads CASSPPYRGRNEQFF. The CDR3, as DNA: TGCGCCAGCAGCCCCCCGTACAGGGGTCGCAATGAGCAGTTCTTC.